This T cell receptor (beta chain) was sequenced during a study of blood T cell repertoires in COVID-19 (dated by TCRdb to about 2020). Turning to the overall study: The collaborator samples originated in the United States, Italy and Spain and spanned the acute and convalescent phases of COVID-19. The material from the prospective study consisted of cDNA or gDNA derived from T cells, B-cell-depleted T cells, or PBMCs. Deeply sampled blood TCRbeta repertoires from subjects exposed to, actively infected with, or recovered from COVID-19 were included in the dataset. The repertoires were released in a freely available public database meant as a resource for research on the immune response to SARS-CoV-2. Samples came from the ongoing ImmuneRACE study (first 160 participants) plus 1,254 subjects from 6 global collaborators. Sample metadata almost always included a de-identified subject ID, COVID-19 status, age in years and sex. HLA class I and class II types, where available, came from metadata supplied by the sample provider rather than from assay-based typing.

Summary of the overall study and its limitations: How much clinical and demographic metadata was included differed by source and by participant, and the metadata was provided uncurated.

Each collaborating institution followed its own protocols to collect whole blood in K2EDTA tubes. For TCRbeta analysis, collaborators shipped samples in one of three forms: frozen whole blood, isolated PBMCs, or DNA extracted from either of those sample types. The immunoSEQ Assay, a bias-controlled multiplex PCR, was used to amplify TCRbeta CDR3 regions from genomic DNA. In the original analysis: The number of nucleated cells in each sample was estimated from the amplification of reference gene primers within the assay. To quantify the absolute abundance of each unique TCRbeta CDR3 rearrangement, sequence reads were collapsed and filtered. For each sample, productive Simpson clonality was calculated as the square root of Simpson's diversity index across productive rearrangements. The clones in this table, taken by TCRdb from immuneACCESS, are in-frame only. Not every clone is retained; where verified, under half of the shortfall comes from an unresolved V gene, and the cause of the rest is unknown. Clone size and V and J calls were adopted from that table, with D and trimming inferred from the DNA. The sample table contains tens of thousands of clones; only one count was recorded for approximately 86% of them. The ten largest clonotypes hold about 4% of the sample.

This clone was counted once. Its antigen has not been determined. No clone much larger than this one lies a single base away; base qualities are absent. V was cut back by 4 bases and J by 2 bases, leaving a gap of 8 bases between them. CDR1 and CDR2, per the germline V gene (reference sequence), are LNHDA and SQIVND. Including the terminal cysteine and phenylalanine, the CDR3 comprises 13 residues. The entry retains the CDR3 DNA only, 39 bases that are in frame from base 1. The clonotype was recovered from an elderly man with active COVID-19. The rearrangement combines TRBV19 with TRBJ1-2; TRBD1 is a weak D gene call, 5 bases matching. The sequenced sample consisted of peripheral blood. At the DNA level, the sequence is TGTGCCAGTAGTACCGACAGCAACTATGGCTACACCTTC. Its translation reads: CASSTDSNYGYTF.